The 27 T cell receptor beta chains given below trace back to one sample, sequenced in a study of siplizumab effects on memory and regulatory T cells. Data came from immunoSEQ multiplex PCR; TCRdb stores just in-frame clones and leaves some out. The sample shows tens of thousands of clones, about 97% of them seen only once. Sequenced input: naive CD4+ T cells sorted from blood. Receptors originate from a human donor in good health.

J is TRBJ2-1 and V is TRBV5-1; 11 bases agree with TRBD2. The CDR3 has 15 amino acids. Trimming cost V 3 bases and J 8 bases; bases outside gene matches: 7. Germline V gives CDR1 SGHRS, CDR2 YFSETQ. The CDR3 nucleotides are TGCGCCAGCAGCTCCGGGACTAGCGGCGTCTATGAGCAGTTCTTC. Its protein product is CASSSGTSGVYEQFF.

This chain joins TRBV29-1 and TRBJ1-2; TRBD1 matches 11 bases. This CDR3 comprises 16 residues. The V gene's germline CDR1 is SQVTM and CDR2 ANQGSEA. Trimming at V came to 2 bases and at J to 4 bases, leaving 9 bases not matched to a gene. The CDR3 bases are TGCAGCGTTGAAATATCCGGGACAGGGGGTGTCTATGGCTACACCTTC. The encoded protein is CSVEISGTGGVYGYTF.

The V call is TRBV18, the J call TRBJ2-4, with 12 nucleotides matching TRBD2. CDR1 KGHSH and CDR2 LQKENI come from the germline V gene. With V trimmed by 4 bases and J by 3 bases, 10 bases remained unmatched. The CDR3 is 18 residues long. The CDR3: CASSLPSGRATGKNIQYF. The DNA for the CDR3 is TGTGCCAGCTCACTTCCTAGCGGGAGGGCAACCGGCAAAAACATTCAGTACTTC. The full variable domain, with the rest looked up from reference TRBV18 and TRBJ2-4, is NAGVMQNPRHLVRRRGQEARLRCSPMKGHSHVYWYRQLPEEGLKFMVYLQKENIIDESGMPKERFSAEFPKEGPSILRIQQVVRGDSAAYFCASSLPSGRATGKNIQYFGAGTRLSVL.

The chain links TRBV2 to TRBJ2-2, with a tentative D call TRBD1 (5 bases). Germline CDR1 is SNHLY and CDR2 is FYNNEI. V lost 6 bases and J 9 bases, leaving 20 bases between the germline ends. This CDR3 region has 15 residues. This chain's CDR3 is CASSLGAGPLRELFF. The CDR3 region has the DNA TGTGCCAGCAGCCTTGGGGCAGGGCCCCTCCGGGAGCTGTTTTTT.

The chain's CDR3 is CASSPTPRESTDTQYF. As DNA, the CDR3 is TGTGCCAGCAGCCCTACCCCACGGGAGAGCACAGATACGCAGTATTTT. The chain combines TRBV4-2 with TRBJ2-3; a weak D match, TRBD2 (6 bases). Germline V lookup: CDR1 LGHNA, CDR2 YNFKEQ. The CDR3 consists of 16 residues. Trimming cost V 4 bases and J 0 bases, with 14 bases left between them.

The chain links TRBV30 to TRBJ2-3; 9 bases are shared with TRBD2. With 1 base clipped from V and 4 bases from J, the junction kept 9 bases outside the gene matches. Germline assignment: CDR1 GTSNPN and CDR2 SVGIG (reference sequence). This CDR3 has 16 residues. The chain's CDR3 is CAWSAPGSGSSDTQYF. The CDR3 region has the DNA TGTGCCTGGAGTGCCCCGGGTAGCGGGAGCTCAGATACGCAGTATTTT. The complete variable domain, with remaining parts taken from reference TRBV30 and TRBJ2-3, reads SQTIHQWPATLVQPVGSPLSLECTVEGTSNPNLYWYRQAAGRGLQLLFYSVGIGQISSEVPQNLSASRPQDRQFILSSKKLLLSDSGFYLCAWSAPGSGSSDTQYFGPGTRLTVL.

The rearrangement joins TRBV27 to TRBJ2-6; no firm D call. Per germline, CDR1 MNHEY and CDR2 SMNVEV (reference sequence). The CDR3 extends over 13 amino acids. Between the trimmed V and J ends, which lost 7 bases and 0 bases, there was a span of 4 bases. Here the CDR3 DNA reads TGTGCCAGCACGAGCTCTGGGGCCAACGTCCTGACTTTC. Residues: CASTSSGANVLTF.

The V gene is TRBV5-1, the J gene TRBJ2-3; D tentatively fits TRBD1 or TRBD2 (5 bases each). This CDR3 has 15 residues. Germline V gives CDR1 SGHRS, CDR2 YFSETQ. Trimming shortened V by 0 bases and J by 3 bases, and 11 bases separated the two germline ends. In DNA, the CDR3 is TGCGCCAGCAGCTTGGTAGCGAAGGGGACAGATACGCAGTATTTT. It specifies CASSLVAKGTDTQYF.

The J gene is TRBJ2-2, the V gene TRBV19, with 9 nucleotides matching TRBD1. With V trimmed by 8 bases and J by 7 bases, 5 bases remained unmatched. The CDR3 is 13 residues long. Germline values: CDR1 LNHDA, CDR2 SQIVND (reference sequence). The chain's CDR3 is CASAQGAGGELFF. Here the CDR3 DNA reads TGTGCCAGTGCACAGGGGGCGGGCGGGGAGCTGTTTTTT.

J is TRBJ2-3 and V is TRBV6-6; weak D call: TRBD2 (6 bases). The CDR3 has 14 amino acids. V gave up 2 bases and J gave up 0 bases, with 6 bases separating them. Per germline, CDR1 MNHNY and CDR2 SVGAGI (reference sequence). The CDR3 DNA follows: TGTGCCAGCAGTTACAGCGGGAGCACAGATACGCAGTATTTT. It is translated as CASSYSGSTDTQYF.

The count of this clone is one. The chain has TRBV6-1 and TRBJ2-7; D is unclear. CDR3 length: 12 amino acids. The ends were cut back, 10 bases at V and 6 bases at J, with 16 bases in the middle. Looked up from germline, CDR1 is MNHNS and CDR2 is SASEGT. DNA of the CDR3: TGTGCCACTCGGCAGGCCCCAGGCGAGCAGTACTTC. As protein: CATRQAPGEQYF.

This CDR3 is CASSVAPDREETQYF. CDR3 in DNA: TGTGCCAGCAGCGTAGCCCCAGACAGGGAAGAGACCCAGTACTTC. The chain carries TRBV9 and TRBJ2-5, with 7 bases aligning to TRBD1. The CDR3 contains 15 residues. Germline V gene data show CDR1 as SGDLS and CDR2 as YYNGEE. The ends lost 0 bases at V and 3 bases at J; junction bases unmatched: 5.

The gene calls are TRBV11-1 and TRBJ2-5; 13 bases match TRBD2. There are 16 residues in the CDR3. V trimming: 0 bases; J trimming: 6 bases; junction bases outside the gene matches: 4. Germline loops: CDR1 SGHAT, CDR2 FQDESV (reference sequence). The CDR3 nucleotides read TGTGCCAGCAGCTTAGCCGGGACTAGCGGGACAAAGACCCAGTACTTC. Its translation is CASSLAGTSGTKTQYF. Together with reference TRBV11-1 and TRBJ2-5, the CDR3 gives the full variable domain: EAEVAQSPRYKITEKSQAVAFWCDPISGHATLYWYRQILGQGPELLVQFQDESVVDDSQLPKDRFSAERLKGVDSTLKIQPAELGDSAMYLCASSLAGTSGTKTQYFGPGTRLLVL.

The CDR3 nucleotides read TGTGCTAGTGGTCCGGGGGGGGCCACAGATACGCAGTATTTT. As protein: CASGPGGATDTQYF. The J gene is TRBJ2-3, the V gene TRBV12-5; 8 nucleotides match TRBD2. Germline-derived CDR1 and CDR2 are LGHNT and FRNRAP. With V trimmed by 5 bases and J by 2 bases, 3 bases remained unmatched. This CDR3 has 14 residues.

This clone was seen a single time. V usage is TRBV5-4 and J usage is TRBJ2-5; a possible D gene is TRBD1 (5 bases). Trimming took 4 bases from V and 3 from J, leaving 13 bases between them. Per the germline V gene, CDR1 is SGHNT and CDR2 is YYREEE (reference sequence). The CDR3 has 14 amino acids. CDR3 region: CASSLDIREETQYF. In DNA, the CDR3 is TGTGCCAGCAGCCTGGACATAAGAGAAGAGACCCAGTACTTC.

V usage is TRBV28 and J usage is TRBJ2-1, with D unresolved. Trimming took off 4 bases at V and 5 bases at J, with 18 bases between the two ends. The CDR3 consists of 16 residues. CDR1 is MDHEN and CDR2 is SYDVKM in the germline V gene. CDR3: CASSSEPWVQNNEQFF. In DNA, the CDR3 is TGTGCCAGCAGTTCGGAGCCCTGGGTACAGAACAATGAGCAGTTCTTC.

The rearrangement joins TRBV19 to TRBJ2-5; 9 nucleotides agree with TRBD1. The end of the DNA is better explained by TRBJ2-7, so the J call may be wrong. The CDR3 is 16 amino acids. CDR1 LNHDA and CDR2 SQIVND come from the germline V gene (reference sequence). The DNA for the CDR3 is TGTGCCAGTAGCCGCGCCCGGGGACAGGGATTATACGAGCAGTACTTC. It yields the protein CASSRARGQGLYEQYF.

The J gene is TRBJ1-2, the V gene TRBV7-8, with a possible D match to TRBD1 (5 bases). The CDR3 runs to 12 residues. Germline assignment: CDR1 SGHVS and CDR2 FQNEAQ. Trimming pared 5 bases from V and 8 bases from J, leaving 12 bases between. This chain's CDR3 is CASSPTGEGYTF. The CDR3 nucleotides read TGTGCCAGCAGCCCGACGGGGGAAGGCTACACCTTC. The entire variable domain, with the rest obtained from reference TRBV7-8 and TRBJ1-2, is as follows: GAGVSQSPRYKVAKRGQDVALRCDPISGHVSLFWYQQALGQGPEFLTYFQNEAQLDKSGLPSDRFFAERPEGSVSTLKIQRTQQEDSAVYLCASSPTGEGYTFGSGTRLTVV.

The chain recombines TRBV19 with TRBJ1-4; maybe TRBD1 (5 bases). This CDR3 contains 13 residues. In germline, CDR1 is LNHDA, CDR2 SQIVND (reference sequence). V was trimmed by 3 bases and J by 10 bases, leaving 12 bases between them. The CDR3 bases are TGTGCCAGTAGTATCCAGGGTGGAAGAAAACTGTTTTTT. The encoded protein is CASSIQGGRKLFF.

This clone appeared once. The chain couples TRBV6-1 to TRBJ2-7; D ambiguous. This CDR3 region has 11 residues. Trimming cost V 6 bases and J 2 bases, with 5 bases left between them. The germline gives CDR1 MNHNS, CDR2 SASEGT. CDR3 in amino acids: CASRTTYEQYF. The CDR3 DNA is TGTGCCAGCAGGACAACCTACGAGCAGTACTTC.

This chain joins TRBV6-1 and TRBJ2-7; either TRBD1 or TRBD2 may supply D (7 bases each). This CDR3 is built from 14 residues. Germline CDR1 MNHNS, CDR2 SASEGT. Trimming shortened V by 4 bases and J by 2 bases, and 12 bases separated the two germline ends. In nucleotides, the CDR3 is TGTGCCAGCAGTGTGACAGGGAGGGCCTACGAGCAGTACTTC. Protein sequence: CASSVTGRAYEQYF.

The genes are TRBV6-1 and TRBJ2-7; D may correspond to TRBD1 or TRBD2 (5 bases each). The CDR3 spans 11 residues. The V and J ends lost 11 bases and 7 bases respectively, with 15 bases between them. Germline V gene sequence: CDR1 MNHNS, CDR2 SASEGT. The chain's CDR3 is CAAEGTGEQYF. The CDR3, as DNA: TGTGCCGCTGAAGGGACGGGAGAGCAGTACTTC.

The chain combines TRBV18 with TRBJ1-3; weak D call: TRBD1 (6 bases). The V gene's germline CDR1 is KGHSH and CDR2 LQKENI. V lost 5 bases and J lost 5, with 10 bases in between. This CDR3 region has 13 residues. The CDR3 DNA reads TGTGCCAGCTCAGAGGACAGTAGAAACACCATATATTTT. Protein product: CASSEDSRNTIYF.

As for this clone: Other DNA sequences in the same sample also yield this CDR3. The V call is TRBV6-5, the J call TRBJ2-2; tentative D call: TRBD2 (5 bases). The germline V and J ends were trimmed by 6 bases and 4 bases, with 6 bases remaining between them. This CDR3 contains 12 residues. Per the germline V gene, CDR1 is MNHEY and CDR2 is SVGAGI. The CDR3 is CASSRGTGELFF. The CDR3 DNA sequence: TGTGCCAGCAGCCGGGGCACCGGGGAGCTGTTTTTT.

This chain connects TRBV5-1 to TRBJ1-1; D uncertain. Trimming removed 0 bases from V and 1 base from J, with 7 bases in between. Germline loops: CDR1 SGHRS, CDR2 YFSETQ. This CDR3 comprises 14 residues. The CDR3 region is CASSLVSENTEAFF. The CDR3 nucleotides read TGCGCCAGCAGCTTGGTCTCCGAGAACACTGAAGCTTTCTTT. The entire variable domain, with the rest obtained from reference TRBV5-1 and TRBJ1-1, is as follows: KAGVTQTPRYLIKTRGQQVTLSCSPISGHRSVSWYQQTPGQGLQFLFEYFSETQRNKGNFPGRFSGRQFSNSRSEMNVSTLELGDSALYLCASSLVSENTEAFFGQGTRLTVV.

The gene calls are TRBV28 and TRBJ1-1, with D unclear. V gave up 7 bases and J gave up 3 bases, with 15 bases separating them. In germline, CDR1 is MDHEN, CDR2 SYDVKM. The length of the CDR3 is 14 residues. Here the CDR3 DNA reads TGTGCCAGCACCCCGAGGGTTCGGGACACTGAAGCTTTCTTT. As protein: CASTPRVRDTEAFF.

The chain has TRBV7-8 and TRBJ1-4; 9 bases are a match to TRBD1. Germline-derived CDR1 and CDR2 are SGHVS and FQNEAQ. The CDR3 has 15 residues. Unmatched junction bases numbered 10, after V lost 6 bases and J lost 8 bases. The CDR3 here is CASSQVPGQGEKLFF. In nucleotides, the CDR3 is TGTGCCAGCAGTCAAGTCCCGGGACAGGGAGAAAAACTGTTTTTT.